The table lists the clone carrying this T cell receptor (beta chain) with a few counts. Its antigen is not identified. This entry comes from a study of T-cell memory formation after mild COVID-19. Study conclusions and caveats: Second-wave clones that peaked on day 37 lacked confirmed SARS-CoV-2 specificity. Clones that contracted from day 15 to 85 had balanced CD4/CD8; later expanders were CD4+ biased.

V was shortened by 6 bases and J by 5 bases, with 16 bases between the two germline ends. Germline-derived CDR1 and CDR2 are DFQATT and SNEGSKA (reference sequence). The CDR3 loop spans 13 amino acids. TCR alpha and TCR beta cDNA libraries carrying sample barcodes and UMIs came from 5'RACE with constant-segment primers. TCRdb called the 5' RACE reads again in MiXCR, with one record for every CDR3 protein. This sample yields about 47,000 distinct CDR3 sequences, of which 8% to 10% are seen a single time; 10% to 15% belongs to the top ten. The receptor was isolated from an adult woman who had mild COVID-19 (a few samples of this study predate the infection). Cell type and time point are not known. Sequencing was performed on PBMCs or a T cell subset sorted from them (not recorded which). The chain is built from TRBV20-1 and TRBJ1-2, with D uncertain. DNA for the CDR3: TGCAGTGCAAGCGACATCCCCCCTTATGGCTACACCTTC. It translates to CSASDIPPYGYTF.